A single sample is the source of the 10 T cell receptor beta chains below, sequenced in a study of T cells in localized non-small cell lung cancer. Sequenced by immunoSEQ multiplex PCR; TCRdb stores in-frame clones only, minus some. Seen here are roughly 35,000 clones, 80% to 95% observed once, and the top ten hold less than 2.5%. Here the sequenced sample was peripheral blood, taken before any cancer treatment. These receptors were taken from a female donor aged 60 or older with stage I lung adenocarcinoma.

The rearrangement joins TRBV5-4 to TRBJ2-2; D gene unclear. CDR1 is SGHNT, CDR2 YYREEE, per germline (reference sequence). Trimming took 0 bases from V and 1 from J, leaving 7 bases between them. This CDR3 has 15 amino acids. The CDR3 DNA reads as TGTGCCAGCAGCTTGGTACAGAAGAACACCGGGGAGCTGTTTTTT. Protein: CASSLVQKNTGELFF.

The J gene is TRBJ2-1, the V gene TRBV13; 11 bases line up with TRBD2. This CDR3 is built from 20 residues. The germline gives CDR1 PRHDT, CDR2 FYEKMQ (reference sequence). The V gene end was trimmed by 7 bases and the J gene end by 4 bases; junction bases not matched to a gene: 21. CDR3 nucleotides: TGTGCCAGCACCATTTACAGGGCTAGCGGGGGGCAAACATTATACAATGAGCAGTTCTTC. It specifies CASTIYRASGGQTLYNEQFF.

The CDR3 is CASSLKGGGSEKLFF. The CDR3 bases are TGTGCCAGCAGTTTAAAAGGGGGCGGCTCTGAAAAACTGTTTTTT. The rearrangement links TRBV27 to TRBJ1-4, with 7 positions matching TRBD1. Germline CDR1 is MNHEY and CDR2 is SMNVEV (reference sequence). The CDR3 sequence is 15 residues long. V gave up 2 bases and J gave up 7 bases; unmatched junction bases: 7.

The rearrangement joins TRBV6-5 to TRBJ2-1; 8 bases map to TRBD2. This CDR3 spans 13 amino acids. J was trimmed by 8 bases and V by 7 bases; bases with no gene match: 7. Germline V gene lookup returns CDR1 MNHEY and CDR2 SVGAGI. Here the CDR3 reads CASTRGGVYEQFF. The CDR3 DNA is TGTGCCAGCACCCGGGGGGGCGTTTATGAGCAGTTCTTC.

This chain joins TRBV15 and TRBJ2-7; 7 bases align to TRBD2. CDR3 length equals 15 residues. With V trimmed by 4 bases and J by 6 bases, 12 bases remained unmatched. The germline CDR1 and CDR2 sequences are LNHNV and YYDKDF (reference sequence). The chain's CDR3 is CATSISRLASGEQYF. CDR3 DNA: TGTGCCACCAGCATAAGTAGACTAGCATCGGGCGAGCAGTACTTC.

CDR3: CASSQDGGSQYF. DNA for the CDR3: TGTGCCAGCAGCCAAGATGGGGGCTCGCAGTACTTC. This chain connects TRBV4-2 to TRBJ2-7; possible D gene TRBD1, 6 bases. The CDR3 sequence is 12 residues long. Per the germline V gene, CDR1 is LGHNA and CDR2 is YNFKEQ. The ends were cut back, 0 bases at V and 9 bases at J, with 9 bases in the middle.

This rearrangement joins TRBV10-2 to TRBJ1-1; 10 bases are a match to TRBD1. This CDR3 is built from 14 residues. CDR1 is WSHSY and CDR2 is SAAADI in the germline V gene. V gave up 6 bases and J gave up 5 bases; unmatched junction bases: 6. Here the CDR3 DNA reads TGCGCCAGCAGCGTCGGGGACAGGGGAACTGAAGCTTTCTTT. Protein product: CASSVGDRGTEAFF.

The V and J genes are TRBV5-6 and TRBJ1-6; a weak D match, TRBD1 (5 bases). The V gene's germline CDR1 is SGHDT and CDR2 YYEEEE. The V gene lost 4 bases and the J gene lost 6 bases, with 11 bases spanning the gap. The CDR3 has 14 residues. CDR3 DNA sequence: TGTGCCAGCAGCCCCGGGGCTCGTAATTCACCCCTCCACTTT. Translating it yields CASSPGARNSPLHF.

V gene TRBV9 combines with J gene TRBJ2-2, with D uncertain. The CDR3 is made up of 14 amino acids. Trimming removed 4 bases at V and 3 bases at J, with 10 bases between. The germline V gene encodes CDR1 SGDLS and CDR2 YYNGEE. CDR3 amino acids: CASSRNRDTGELFF. Written as DNA, the CDR3 is TGTGCCAGCAGCAGAAACAGAGACACCGGGGAGCTGTTTTTT.

This chain uses TRBV6-6 with TRBJ2-1, with D possibly TRBD2 on 5 matching bases. The CDR3 is 15 amino acids. V was cut by 4 bases and J by 0 bases, with 10 bases left in between. Germline CDR1 MNHNY, CDR2 SVGAGI (reference sequence). CDR3 sequence (DNA): TGTGCCAGCAGTTCCCCACTAGGCTCCTACAATGAGCAGTTCTTC. Translation: CASSSPLGSYNEQFF.